This TCR beta chain comes out of a study of response to subunit inactivated influenza vaccine (dated by TCRdb to between 2018 and 2020). About the investigation overall: Deep quantitative T cell receptor repertoire profiling was used in the study to track responses to a trivalent subunit inactivated influenza vaccine. Beyond this particular receptor, the publication reports: The authors proposed that each seasonal influenza vaccination may bring in only a limited number of new T cells.

In its sample, this clonotype was seen a few times. There is no known antigen for this receptor. One base away there is no much larger clone; base qualities are not given. Library preparation employed RT-PCR. TCRdb names Illumina HiSeq 2500 as the instrument used. TCRdb reanalyzed the raw reads on its own, using fastp at Q25 for trimming and MiXCR for clone calling, and kept in-frame beta chains. Rows merge per CDR3 protein into single entries with the most common DNA and genes. This sample holds around 530,000 distinct CDR3 sequences; 16% were observed only once. The ten largest account for less than 4% of the sample. The material sequenced was CD4+ T cells sorted from PBMCs, taken less than 25 months after vaccination. The source is a man aged 45 to 75 who received an inactivated influenza vaccine. Donor details come from another sample of the same person, matched by shared clones.

The base sequence is TGCAGTGCTAGAGTTGCGGGAGGGCCCGGGGGTTACGATGAGCAGTTCTTC. It translates to CSARVAGGPGGYDEQFF. This sequence uses TRBV20-1 and TRBJ2-1, and TRBD2 matches 9 of the central bases. Reading from cysteine to phenylalanine, the CDR3 counts 17 amino acids. The CDR3 DNA has 51 bases and is translated from base 1. CDR1 and CDR2 (DFQATT, SNEGSKA) derive from the germline V gene (reference sequence). Trimming takes 1 base off V and 8 bases off J; junction bases not matched to a gene: 15.